These 18 T cell receptor beta chains were all obtained from the same sample, sequenced in a study of STAT3 mutations in large granular lymphocyte leukemia. Clones were sequenced by immunoSEQ multiplex PCR, and TCRdb holds only the in-frame ones, with some missing. This sample has approximately 2,500 clones, with around 53% found just once. Their antigens are not known. Study findings and constraints: At least one immunodominant TCR beta clonotype appeared in every T-cell large granular lymphocyte leukemia patient.

Sequenced material: peripheral blood mononuclear cells. These receptors originate from a man in his fifties or sixties with T-cell large granular lymphocyte leukemia. Some clones in this sample may be carry-over from other donors' samples.

CDR3 coding DNA: TGCGCCAGCAGCTGGGGCACCAACTATGGCTACACCTTC. Translation gives CASSWGTNYGYTF. This chain uses TRBV5-1 with TRBJ1-2; a weak D match, TRBD1 (5 bases). The V end lost 3 bases, the J end lost 2 bases, and 8 bases lay between the germline ends. This CDR3 is built from 13 residues. Germline CDR1 reads SGHRS; CDR2 reads YFSETQ.

The V gene is TRBV13, the J gene TRBJ2-7; possible D gene TRBD1, 7 bases. Germline V gene lookup returns CDR1 PRHDT and CDR2 FYEKMQ (reference sequence). V lost 1 base, J lost 6 bases, and 13 bases lay in between. This CDR3 contains 14 residues. The CDR3 spells CASSLVEQGGEQYF. CDR3 DNA: TGTGCCAGCAGCTTAGTCGAGCAGGGGGGCGAGCAGTACTTC.

This clone was counted only a few times. The gene calls are TRBV5-1 and TRBJ2-7, with 9 positions matching TRBD1. V was clipped by 4 bases and J by 8 bases; unmatched bases: 7. The CDR3 contains 13 residues. Looked up from germline, CDR1 is SGHRS and CDR2 is YFSETQ. The CDR3 DNA is TGCGCCAGCAGCGCGGACAGGGGAATAAAGCAGTACTTC. This translates into CASSADRGIKQYF.

The V call is TRBV7-9, the J call TRBJ1-4, with 7 bases matching TRBD1. Germline assignment: CDR1 SEHNR and CDR2 FQNEAQ (reference sequence). V lost 1 base, J lost 7 bases, and 3 bases stayed unmatched. This CDR3 region has 14 residues. The CDR3: CASSLGGGGEKLFF. DNA for the CDR3: TGTGCCAGCAGCTTAGGAGGGGGCGGTGAAAAACTGTTTTTT.

The V and J genes are TRBV18 and TRBJ1-2, with TRBD1 identical over 9 bases. Germline trimming cut 5 bases from V and 2 bases from J; bases unmatched to any gene: 6. Germline assignment: CDR1 KGHSH and CDR2 LQKENI. The CDR3 is made up of 15 amino acids. This CDR3 reads CASSEGQGPNYGYTF. CDR3 in DNA: TGTGCCAGCTCAGAGGGACAGGGTCCCAACTATGGCTACACCTTC.

The V call is TRBV7-9, the J call TRBJ1-5, with no clear D. The length of the CDR3 is 12 residues. Germline V gene sequence: CDR1 SEHNR, CDR2 FQNEAQ (reference sequence). Between the trimmed V and J ends, which lost 4 bases and 6 bases, there was a span of 7 bases. CDR3 DNA sequence: TGTGCCAGCAGCTCAGGAGGTCAGCCCCAGCATTTT. The encoded protein is CASSSGGQPQHF.

This chain links TRBV10-3 with TRBJ2-7, with 13 bases aligning to TRBD2. CDR1 ENHRY and CDR2 SYGVKD come from the germline V gene. The CDR3 is 15 amino acids. The V and J ends lost 2 bases and 9 bases, in that order; junction bases with no gene match: 7. The chain's CDR3 is CAISEPAGLAGVQYF. The CDR3 DNA is TGTGCCATCAGTGAGCCCGCAGGACTAGCGGGGGTGCAGTACTTC.

V and J are TRBV5-1 and TRBJ2-6, with a possible D match to TRBD1 (6 bases). The CDR3 consists of 15 residues. Germline CDR1 is SGHRS and CDR2 is YFSETQ. Trimming stripped 4 bases from V and 7 bases from J, with 15 bases between. The CDR3 protein is CASSRQQGSANVLTF. DNA of the CDR3: TGCGCCAGCAGCAGACAACAGGGTTCCGCCAACGTCCTGACTTTC.

The chain couples TRBV6-6 to TRBJ1-3; D gene ambiguous. From germline, CDR1 is MNHNY and CDR2 SVGAGI (reference sequence). V lost 6 bases and J lost 4, with 10 bases in between. The CDR3 is made up of 13 amino acids. The CDR3 loop is CASREAVGNTIYF. CDR3 nucleotide sequence: TGTGCCAGCAGAGAGGCGGTCGGAAACACCATATATTTT.

This clone occurred a few times. This chain links TRBV7-9 with TRBJ2-7, with D hard to call. The V gene's germline CDR1 is SEHNR and CDR2 FQNEAQ (reference sequence). The V end was cut by 4 bases, the J end by 2 bases, with 12 bases between. The CDR3 runs to 14 residues. CDR3: CASSSDPGAYEQYF. CDR3 DNA: TGTGCCAGCAGCTCGGACCCCGGAGCCTACGAGCAGTACTTC.

The chain combines TRBV7-2 with TRBJ2-1; D might be TRBD1 (5 bases). This CDR3 has 14 amino acids. The V gene lost 0 bases and the J gene lost 4 bases, with 7 bases spanning the gap. CDR1 and CDR2 from the germline V gene are SGHTA and FQGNSA. The CDR3: CASSLARAYNEQFF. The CDR3 bases are TGTGCCAGCAGCTTAGCCAGGGCTTACAATGAGCAGTTCTTC.

This clone appeared a few times. The chain has TRBV29-1 and TRBJ2-7, with TRBD1 matching 8 bases. Germline trimming cut 3 bases from V and 0 bases from J; bases unmatched to any gene: 19. This CDR3 contains 19 residues. The germline gives CDR1 SQVTM, CDR2 ANQGSEA. The chain's CDR3 is CSVEFSDIGTGHSSYEQYF. CDR3 in DNA: TGCAGCGTTGAGTTCTCTGATATCGGGACAGGCCATAGCTCCTACGAGCAGTACTTC.

The rearrangement uses TRBV5-4 and TRBJ1-1; a possible D gene is TRBD1 (6 bases). The CDR3 has 13 amino acids. The germline V gene has CDR1 SGHNT and CDR2 YYREEE (reference sequence). Trimming shortened V by 4 bases and J by 2 bases, and 9 bases separated the two germline ends. CDR3 nucleotide sequence: TGTGCCAGCAGCCTGACAGGAAACACTGAAGCTTTCTTT. It yields the protein CASSLTGNTEAFF.

This clone was detected only a few times. The chain couples TRBV6-6 to TRBJ2-7, with D tentatively TRBD1 (5 bases). V lost 0 bases and J lost 2, with 5 bases in between. This CDR3 has 13 amino acids. Germline V gives CDR1 MNHNY, CDR2 SVGAGI (reference sequence). Here the CDR3 reads CASSYSGAYEQYF. The CDR3 DNA reads TGTGCCAGCAGTTACTCAGGGGCCTACGAGCAGTACTTC.

This clone turned up a few times. This sequence joins TRBV2 and TRBJ1-1; TRBD1 matches 7 bases. The CDR3 sequence is 14 residues long. V lost 3 bases, J lost 0 bases, and 1 base stayed unmatched. Germline-derived CDR1 and CDR2 are SNHLY and FYNNEI. The CDR3 region has the DNA TGTGCCAGCAGTGAGACAGGGATGAACACTGAAGCTTTCTTT. It codes for CASSETGMNTEAFF. The full variable domain, with the rest looked up from reference TRBV2 and TRBJ1-1, is EPEVTQTPSHQVTQMGQEVILRCVPISNHLYFYWYRQILGQKVEFLVSFYNNEISEKSEIFDDQFSVERPDGSNFTLKIRSTKLEDSAMYFCASSETGMNTEAFFGQGTRLTVV.

This chain connects TRBV7-9 to TRBJ2-5; D unclear. The CDR3 totals 14 residues. Germline V gives CDR1 SEHNR, CDR2 FQNEAQ (reference sequence). Trimming removed 1 base at V and 5 bases at J, with 11 bases between. The CDR3 here is CASSLETRRETQYF. The CDR3 DNA is TGTGCCAGCAGCTTAGAGACTCGCAGGGAGACCCAGTACTTC.

The chain recombines TRBV7-9 with TRBJ1-2; D is uncertain. This CDR3 is 15 amino acids long. Germline CDR1 reads SEHNR; CDR2 reads FQNEAQ (reference sequence). V lost 5 bases and J lost 3, with 16 bases in between. This CDR3 reads CASSQNTVGDYGYTF. The CDR3, as DNA: TGTGCCAGCAGCCAGAACACGGTCGGAGACTATGGCTACACCTTC.

The chain recombines TRBV5-1 with TRBJ2-7; possible D gene TRBD1, 6 bases. This CDR3 comprises 14 residues. Per the germline V gene, CDR1 is SGHRS and CDR2 is YFSETQ. V was pared by 2 bases and J by 3 bases, with 12 bases between. The CDR3 DNA reads TGCGCCAGCAGCTTCACAGGGTTTGGCTACGAGCAGTACTTC. Residues: CASSFTGFGYEQYF.